These T cell receptor beta chains were read from a single sample in a study of T cells in Graves' hyperthyroidism and ophthalmopathy. TCRdb re-derived calls from the multiplex PCR reads in MiXCR, one entry per CDR3 protein. The table shows roughly 290,000 distinct CDR3 sequences, with about 18% occurring only once. Input material: blood. All receptors come from a woman aged 55-70 years with Graves' ophthalmopathy. CDR3s include the opening cysteine and the closing phenylalanine or tryptophan. The order of the fields is clone size, CDR3 length, J gene, V gene, CDR3 protein. The listing skips clone size in some rows; elsewhere it reads once, few, many or a size class.

few,17,TRBJ1-1,TRBV5-8,CASSLGGWGQKNTEAFF
.,12,TRBJ1-2,TRBV3-1,CASSLVGRGYTF
few,12,TRBJ2-7,TRBV29-1,CSVEDTGDEQYF
many,14,TRBJ2-7,TRBV5-1,CASTRVSGSYEQYF
many,15,TRBJ2-3,TRBV7-2,CASSLNGANTDTQYF
many,15,TRBJ1-2,TRBV7-9,CASSAPSGGDYGYTF
few,15,TRBJ1-6,TRBV25-1,CASSGQPPYNSPLHF
many,13,TRBJ1-1,TRBV11-2,CASSSHLNTEAFF
.,15,TRBJ2-2,TRBV29-1,CSALGQNANTGELFF
many,16,TRBJ2-3,TRBV12-3/TRBV12-4,CASSFAPGERGHTQYF
many,13,TRBJ1-6,TRBV2,CASSDLPLSPLHF
few,16,TRBJ2-6,TRBV14,CASSHVAISGANVLTF
few,16,TRBJ2-3,TRBV19,CASSMGPDESTDTQYF
.,15,TRBJ2-7,TRBV20-1,CSARNPPAEICEQYF
few,18,TRBJ2-7,TRBV3-2,CASSHRNRGLAGAYEQYF
many,14,TRBJ2-2,TRBV6-1,CASSYWGEAGELFF
many,14,TRBJ1-2,TRBV5-6,CASSLAGGVYGYTF
many,14,TRBJ2-7,TRBV7-6,CASSSTRQGSEQYF
.,17,TRBJ2-2,TRBV7-2,CASSPWSSGREAGELFF
many,13,TRBJ1-1,TRBV29-1,CSVGEGQNTEAFF
few,16,TRBJ2-1,TRBV4-1,CASSQTPAGGDNEQFF
few,15,TRBJ2-5,TRBV4-2,CASSQSPERRETQYF
.,16,TRBJ1-4,TRBV5-6,CASSWGQSSTNEKLFF
.,18,TRBJ2-3,TRBV6-9,CASSLFPNSGSSTDTQYF
many,13,TRBJ1-1,TRBV2,CASRGLPSTEAFF
few,16,TRBJ2-2,TRBV25-1,CASSDPLTGWTGELFF
many,14,TRBJ2-1,TRBV7-2,CASSLVDLVHEQFF
.,12,TRBJ1-5,TRBV6-9,CASSYTDQPQHF
.,15,TRBJ2-4,TRBV6-6,CASSYWASSKNIQYF
.,13,TRBJ2-7,TRBV12-3/TRBV12-4,CASSPGGLYEQYF
many,18,TRBJ2-7,TRBV7-9,CASSFDGLGLAINYEQYF
once,18,TRBJ2-7,TRBV28,CASNPGLAGGFVMDEQYF
few,14,TRBJ1-1,TRBV5-1,CASSFYRQHTEAFF
many,15,TRBJ2-1,TRBV27,CASSLYKSSYNEQFF
.,14,TRBJ2-5,TRBV9,CASSVLGRQGTQYF
many,12,TRBJ2-1,TRBV18,CASSLDRGEQFF
.,18,TRBJ2-2,TRBV5-4,CASSAHTSGRSFTGKLFF
few,15,TRBJ1-1,TRBV4-3,CASSQLSTGAGGAFF
many,14,TRBJ2-1,TRBV6-9,CASSYLGSYNEQFF
many,15,TRBJ2-3,TRBV5-1,CASSSGQGVTDTQYF
once,13,TRBJ2-7,TRBV4-2,CASSQESIYEQYF
.,15,TRBJ1-6,TRBV19,CASSMVTGWTSPLHF
many,14,TRBJ2-7,TRBV7-9,CASSPSLGDYEQYF
few,13,TRBJ2-7,TRBV6-1,CASSEGQGNEQYF
.,15,TRBJ1-1,TRBV5-6,CASSPTYRVNTEAFF
many,15,TRBJ1-4,TRBV12-3/TRBV12-4,CASSLRQGEGEKLFF
many,15,TRBJ1-4,TRBV28,CASSPTGGGGEKLFF
.,16,TRBJ2-2,TRBV9,CASSPGLAGITGELFF
.,16,TRBJ2-5,TRBV5-1,CASRSVKLAGEETQYF
.,15,TRBJ2-7,TRBV20-1,CSARDRLGITYEQYF
many,14,TRBJ2-7,TRBV20-1,CSAPQRGQTYEQYF
many,17,TRBJ2-3,TRBV2,CASSETRTSGRTDTQYF
.,16,TRBJ2-6,TRBV19,CASSIGRNSGANVLTF